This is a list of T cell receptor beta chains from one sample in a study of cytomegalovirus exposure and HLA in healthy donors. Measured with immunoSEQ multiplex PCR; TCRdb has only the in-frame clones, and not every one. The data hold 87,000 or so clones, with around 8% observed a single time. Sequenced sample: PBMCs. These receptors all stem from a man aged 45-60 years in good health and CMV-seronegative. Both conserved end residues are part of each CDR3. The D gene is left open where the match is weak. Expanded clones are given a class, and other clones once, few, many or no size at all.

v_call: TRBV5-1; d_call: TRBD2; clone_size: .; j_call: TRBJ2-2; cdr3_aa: CASSLGASGGGTGELFF; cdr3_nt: TGCGCCAGCAGCTTGGGGGCTAGCGGAGGAGGGACCGGGGAGCTGTTTTTT
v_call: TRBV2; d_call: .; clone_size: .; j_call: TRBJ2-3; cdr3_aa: CASSKGESTDTQYF; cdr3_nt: TGTGCCAGCAGTAAAGGCGAGTCGACAGATACGCAGTATTTT
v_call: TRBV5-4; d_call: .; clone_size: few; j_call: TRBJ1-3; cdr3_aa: CASSSAEAGGNTIYF; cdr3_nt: TGTGCCAGCAGCTCCGCGGAGGCCGGCGGAAACACCATATATTTT
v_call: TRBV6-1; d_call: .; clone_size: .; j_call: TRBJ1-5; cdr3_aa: CASTGDTNQPQHF; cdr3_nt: TGTGCCAGCACTGGGGACACCAATCAGCCCCAGCATTTT
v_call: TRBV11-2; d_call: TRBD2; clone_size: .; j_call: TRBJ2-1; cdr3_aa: CASSFLAGRSYNEQFF; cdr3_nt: TGTGCCAGCAGCTTTCTAGCGGGGCGCTCCTACAATGAGCAGTTCTTC
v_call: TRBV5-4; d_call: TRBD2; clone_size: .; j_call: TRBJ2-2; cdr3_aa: CASSLELAGGPAAGELFF; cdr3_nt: TGTGCCAGCAGCTTGGAACTAGCGGGAGGGCCTGCCGCCGGGGAGCTGTTTTTT
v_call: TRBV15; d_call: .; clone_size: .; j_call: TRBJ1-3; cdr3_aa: CATTPGFVSGNTIYF; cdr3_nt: TGTGCCACCACTCCGGGGTTCGTCTCTGGAAACACCATATATTTT
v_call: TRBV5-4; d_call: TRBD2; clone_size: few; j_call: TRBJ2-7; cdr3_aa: CASSSGLRGEEYF; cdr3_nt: TGTGCCAGCAGCTCGGGACTGCGGGGGGAAGAGTACTTC
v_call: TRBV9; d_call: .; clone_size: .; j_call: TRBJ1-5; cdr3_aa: CASSRGNDGQPQHF; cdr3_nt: TGTGCCAGCAGCAGAGGAAATGATGGTCAGCCCCAGCATTTT
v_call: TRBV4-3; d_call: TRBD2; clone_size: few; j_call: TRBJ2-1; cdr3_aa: CASSQDPASGSFYNEQFF; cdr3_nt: TGCGCCAGCAGCCAAGATCCAGCTAGCGGGAGTTTCTACAATGAGCAGTTCTTC
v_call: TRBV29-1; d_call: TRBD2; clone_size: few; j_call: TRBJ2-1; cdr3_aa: CSVIRGGHEQFF; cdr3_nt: TGCAGCGTTATACGGGGGGGGCATGAGCAGTTCTTC
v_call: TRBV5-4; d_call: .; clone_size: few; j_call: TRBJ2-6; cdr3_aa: CASSLQAANVLTF; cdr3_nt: TGTGCCAGCAGCTTACAGGCGGCCAACGTCCTGACTTTC
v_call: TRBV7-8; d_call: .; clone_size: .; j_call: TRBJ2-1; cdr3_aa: CASSLGAGSSYNEQFF; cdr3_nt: TGTGCCAGCAGCTTAGGGGCGGGGAGCTCCTACAATGAGCAGTTCTTC
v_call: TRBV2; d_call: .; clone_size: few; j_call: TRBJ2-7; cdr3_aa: CASSSGTPTYEQYF; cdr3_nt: TGTGCCAGCAGTTCCGGGACTCCCACCTACGAGCAGTACTTC
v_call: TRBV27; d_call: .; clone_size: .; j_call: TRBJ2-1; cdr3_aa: CASSSATRDEQFF; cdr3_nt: TGTGCCAGCAGCTCTGCGACTAGAGATGAGCAGTTCTTC
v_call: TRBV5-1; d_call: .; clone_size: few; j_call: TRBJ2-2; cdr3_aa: CASSLRGAGTGELFF; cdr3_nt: TGCGCCAGCAGCTTGCGGGGTGCAGGCACCGGGGAGCTGTTTTTT
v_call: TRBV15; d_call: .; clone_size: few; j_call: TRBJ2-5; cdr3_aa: CATSDRTVGETQYF; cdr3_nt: TGTGCCACCAGCGATAGGACAGTTGGAGAGACCCAGTACTTC
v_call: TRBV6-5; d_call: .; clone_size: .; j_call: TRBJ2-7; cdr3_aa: CASSYSGGGYPYEQYF; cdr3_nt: TGTGCCAGCAGTTACTCTGGGGGAGGATACCCCTACGAGCAGTACTTC
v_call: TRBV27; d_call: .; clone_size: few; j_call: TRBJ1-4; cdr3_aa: CASSLTLPGLANEKLFF; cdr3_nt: TGTGCCAGCAGTTTAACCCTCCCAGGGCTCGCTAATGAAAAACTGTTTTTT
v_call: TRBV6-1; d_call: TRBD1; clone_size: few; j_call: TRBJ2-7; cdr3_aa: CASYGTGTTYEQYF; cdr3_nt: TGTGCCAGCTACGGGACAGGAACAACCTACGAGCAGTACTTC
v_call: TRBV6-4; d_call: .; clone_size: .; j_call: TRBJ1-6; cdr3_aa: CASSESPGRLRDSPLHF; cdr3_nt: TGTGCCAGCAGTGAATCCCCCGGCCGTCTACGGGATTCACCCCTCCACTTT
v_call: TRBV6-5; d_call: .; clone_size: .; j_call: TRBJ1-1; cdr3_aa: CASSYVANTEAFF; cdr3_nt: TGTGCCAGCAGTTACGTGGCGAACACTGAAGCTTTCTTT
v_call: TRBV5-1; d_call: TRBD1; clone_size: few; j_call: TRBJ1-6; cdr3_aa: CASSFSLGTGGSPLHF; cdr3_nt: TGCGCCAGCAGCTTCAGCCTGGGGACAGGGGGATCACCCCTCCACTTT
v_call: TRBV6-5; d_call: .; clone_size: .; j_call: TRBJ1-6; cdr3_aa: CASRWTSPGNSPLHF; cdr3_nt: TGTGCCAGCAGATGGACGTCCCCGGGGAATTCACCCCTCCACTTT
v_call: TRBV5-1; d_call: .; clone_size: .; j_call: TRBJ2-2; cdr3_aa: CASRLVETGELFF; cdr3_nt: TGCGCCAGCAGACTAGTAGAGACCGGGGAGCTGTTTTTT
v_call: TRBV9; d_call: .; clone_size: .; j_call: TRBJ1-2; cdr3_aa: CASSPSEAHYGYTF; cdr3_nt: TGTGCCAGCAGCCCCAGTGAGGCGCACTATGGCTACACCTTC
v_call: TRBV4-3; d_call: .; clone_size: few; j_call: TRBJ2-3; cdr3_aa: CASSQVTTGSTDTQYF; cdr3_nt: TGCGCCAGCAGCCAAGTAACAACGGGGAGCACAGATACGCAGTATTTT
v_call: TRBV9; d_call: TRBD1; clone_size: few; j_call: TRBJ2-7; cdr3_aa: CASSPQTGGYYEQYF; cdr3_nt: TGTGCCAGCAGCCCCCAGACAGGGGGCTACTACGAGCAGTACTTC
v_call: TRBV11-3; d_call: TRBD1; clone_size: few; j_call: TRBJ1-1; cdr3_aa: CASSSTGTVGAEAFF; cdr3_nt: TGTGCCAGCAGCTCCACCGGGACAGTTGGTGCTGAAGCTTTCTTT
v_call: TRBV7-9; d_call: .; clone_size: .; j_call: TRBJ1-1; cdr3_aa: CASRGPFGTEAFF; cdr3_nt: TGTGCCAGCAGGGGCCCATTTGGCACTGAAGCTTTCTTT
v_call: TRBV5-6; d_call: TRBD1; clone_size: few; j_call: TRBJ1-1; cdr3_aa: CASSSQGGGAFF; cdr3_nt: TGTGCCAGCAGCTCACAGGGGGGGGGAGCTTTCTTT
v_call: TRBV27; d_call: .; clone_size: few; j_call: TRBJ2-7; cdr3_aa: CASSPTITYEQYF; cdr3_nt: TGTGCCAGCAGCCCCACAATTACCTACGAGCAGTACTTC
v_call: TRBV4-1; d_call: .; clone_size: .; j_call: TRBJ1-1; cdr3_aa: CASSQEFWGETNTEAFF; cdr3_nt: TGCGCCAGCAGCCAAGAGTTTTGGGGGGAGACGAACACTGAAGCTTTCTTT
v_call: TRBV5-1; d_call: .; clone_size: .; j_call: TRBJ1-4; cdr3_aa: CASSLGAGVGEKLFF; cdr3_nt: TGCGCCAGCAGCTTGGGTGCGGGTGTTGGCGAAAAACTGTTTTTT
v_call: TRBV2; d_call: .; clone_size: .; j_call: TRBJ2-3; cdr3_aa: CASSISGSRVSTDTQYF; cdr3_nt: TGTGCCAGCAGTATTAGCGGTTCCAGAGTTAGCACAGATACGCAGTATTTT
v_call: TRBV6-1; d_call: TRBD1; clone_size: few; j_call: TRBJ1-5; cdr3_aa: CASSEDTGEISQPQHF; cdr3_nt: TGTGCCAGCAGTGAAGACACAGGGGAGATCAGTCAGCCCCAGCATTTT
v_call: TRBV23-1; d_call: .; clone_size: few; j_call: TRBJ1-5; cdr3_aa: CASSQSGEWRQPQHF; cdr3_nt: TGCGCCAGCAGTCAATCGGGAGAGTGGCGTCAGCCCCAGCATTTT
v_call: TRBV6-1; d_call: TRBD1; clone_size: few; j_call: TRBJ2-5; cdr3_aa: CASKGTEGKTQYF; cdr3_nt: TGTGCCAGCAAAGGGACAGAGGGGAAGACCCAGTACTTC
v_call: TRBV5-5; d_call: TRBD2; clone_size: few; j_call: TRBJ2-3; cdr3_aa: CASSSIAGPTSTDTQYF; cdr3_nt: TGTGCCAGCAGCTCGATAGCGGGGCCAACTAGCACAGATACGCAGTATTTT
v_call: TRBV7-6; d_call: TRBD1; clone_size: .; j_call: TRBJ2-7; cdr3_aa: CASSKTGDYEQYF; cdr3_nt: TGTGCCAGCAGCAAGACAGGGGACTACGAGCAGTACTTC
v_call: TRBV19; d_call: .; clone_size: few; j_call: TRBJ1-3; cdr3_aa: CASSPLASSGNTIYF; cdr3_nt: TGTGCCAGTAGCCCCCTGGCCAGCTCTGGAAACACCATATATTTT
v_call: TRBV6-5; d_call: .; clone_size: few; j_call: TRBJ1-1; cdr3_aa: CASSRVLKNTEAFF; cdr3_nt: TGTGCCAGCAGCCGGGTCCTGAAGAACACTGAAGCTTTCTTT
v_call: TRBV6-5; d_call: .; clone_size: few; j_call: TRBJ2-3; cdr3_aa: CASSRAGSDTQYF; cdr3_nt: TGTGCCAGCAGTCGGGCGGGGTCAGATACGCAGTATTTT
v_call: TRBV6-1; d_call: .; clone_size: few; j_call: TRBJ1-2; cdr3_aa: CASSEAVQGYGYTF; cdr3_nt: TGTGCCAGCAGTGAAGCAGTCCAGGGTTACGGCTACACCTTC
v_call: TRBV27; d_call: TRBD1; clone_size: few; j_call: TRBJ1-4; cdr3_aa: CASGKTGGARTNEKLFF; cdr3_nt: TGTGCCAGCGGTAAGACAGGGGGCGCCCGGACTAATGAAAAACTGTTTTTT
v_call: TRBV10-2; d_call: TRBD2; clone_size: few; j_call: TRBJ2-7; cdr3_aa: CASSLAGGYEQYF; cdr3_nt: TGCGCCAGCAGTCTTGCGGGGGGCTACGAGCAGTACTTC
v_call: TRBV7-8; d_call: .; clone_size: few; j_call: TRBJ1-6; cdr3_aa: CASMQGWGNSPLHF; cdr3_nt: TGTGCCAGCATGCAGGGGTGGGGTAATTCACCCCTCCACTTT
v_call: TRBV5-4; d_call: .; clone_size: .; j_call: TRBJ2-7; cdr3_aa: CASSLGSTYEQYF; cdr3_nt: TGTGCCAGCAGCTTGGGATCTACCTACGAGCAGTACTTC
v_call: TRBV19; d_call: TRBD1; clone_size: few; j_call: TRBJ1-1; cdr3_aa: CASSITGAPVSEAFF; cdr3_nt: TGTGCCAGTAGTATAACAGGGGCCCCTGTCAGCGAAGCTTTCTTT
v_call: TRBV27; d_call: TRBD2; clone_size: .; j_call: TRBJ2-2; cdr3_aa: CASSPDSTSGVANTGELFF; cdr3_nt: TGTGCCAGCAGCCCCGATAGTACTAGCGGAGTTGCGAACACCGGGGAGCTGTTTTTT
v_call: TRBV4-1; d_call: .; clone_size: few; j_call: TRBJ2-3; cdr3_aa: CASSVQLQGTDTQYF; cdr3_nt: TGCGCCAGCAGCGTCCAGTTACAGGGAACAGATACGCAGTATTTT
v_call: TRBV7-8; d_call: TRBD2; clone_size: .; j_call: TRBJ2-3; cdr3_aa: CASSTVGRGRLAGGTDTQYF; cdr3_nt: TGTGCCAGCAGCACCGTGGGGCGGGGGCGACTAGCGGGGGGCACAGATACGCAGTATTTT
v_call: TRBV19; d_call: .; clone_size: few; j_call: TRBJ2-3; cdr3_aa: CASSNSPGAATDTQYF; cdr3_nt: TGTGCCAGTAGTAATTCTCCAGGGGCGGCGACAGATACGCAGTATTTT
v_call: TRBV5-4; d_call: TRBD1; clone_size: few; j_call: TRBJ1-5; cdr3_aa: CASSPPGQGSNQPQHF; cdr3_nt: TGTGCCAGCAGTCCTCCGGGACAGGGTAGCAATCAGCCCCAGCATTTT
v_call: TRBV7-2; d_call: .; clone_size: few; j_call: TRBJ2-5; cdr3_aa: CASSLGSTPETQYF; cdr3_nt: TGTGCCAGCAGCTTAGGGTCTACTCCGGAGACCCAGTACTTC